This entry lists 5 T cell receptor beta chains sequenced from one sample in a study of graft-versus-host responses after intestinal transplantation. Profiling relied on immunoSEQ multiplex PCR, and the TCRdb table lists in-frame clones only, not all of them. Among roughly 89,000 clones, about nine tenths were seen once, and the ten largest hold about 0.1%. These receptors' antigens are unknown. The sample here was unstimulated CD4+ T cells sorted from spleen or lymph node cells, taken before intestinal transplant. The receptors originated from a human donor who received an intestinal transplant.

This clone occurred once. The CDR3 DNA follows: TGCGCCAGCAGCCCCTGGACTAGCGGGGGGGCCCACGAGCAGTACTTC. It translates to CASSPWTSGGAHEQYF. The V and J genes are TRBV5-1 and TRBJ2-7; 15 bases agree with TRBD2. The CDR3 is 16 residues long. Germline V lookup: CDR1 SGHRS, CDR2 YFSETQ. V lost 4 bases and J lost 5; bases outside the gene matches: 7.

The V call is TRBV19, the J call TRBJ1-5; 7 nucleotides agree with TRBD1. The CDR3 contains 17 residues. CDR1 LNHDA and CDR2 SQIVND come from the germline V gene (reference sequence). J was trimmed by 0 bases and V by 6 bases; bases with no gene match: 11. The CDR3 is CASRPGTAVHSNQPQHF. CDR3 bases: TGTGCCAGTAGACCAGGGACAGCCGTTCATAGCAATCAGCCCCAGCATTTT. Complete variable domain (other parts from reference TRBV19 and TRBJ1-5): DGGITQSPKYLFRKEGQNVTLSCEQNLNHDAMYWYRQDPGQGLRLIYYSQIVNDFQKGDIAEGYSVSREKKESFPLTVTSAQKNPTAFYLCASRPGTAVHSNQPQHFGDGTRLSIL.

V and J are TRBV19 and TRBJ1-3; TRBD1 matches at 7 bases. V was pared by 5 bases and J by 6 bases, with 10 bases of the junction left unmatched. The CDR3 is made up of 15 amino acids. Germline assignment: CDR1 LNHDA and CDR2 SQIVND (reference sequence). CDR3 region: CASSDDRAPTNTIYF. CDR3 coding DNA: TGTGCCAGTAGTGACGACAGGGCTCCAACAAACACCATATATTTT.

This sequence joins TRBV15 and TRBJ2-7; 7 bases map to TRBD1. V dropped 0 bases and J dropped 2; count of bases not matched to a gene: 1. The germline gives CDR1 LNHNV, CDR2 YYDKDF (reference sequence). The CDR3 is 14 amino acids. CDR3 sequence reads: CATSREQGPYEQYF. In nucleotides, the CDR3 is TGTGCCACCAGCAGAGAACAGGGGCCCTACGAGCAGTACTTC.

This clone was observed a single time. The chain combines TRBV29-1 with TRBJ2-6, with a possible D match to TRBD1 (6 bases). V shed 6 bases and J shed 0 bases, with 15 bases lying between them. CDR3 length: 16 residues. Germline loops: CDR1 SQVTM, CDR2 ANQGSEA. The CDR3 sequence: CSVLQGPSSGANVLTF. The CDR3 DNA is TGCAGCGTCCTACAGGGCCCTAGCTCTGGGGCCAACGTCCTGACTTTC.